What follows are 19 T cell receptor beta chains derived from one specimen sequenced in a study of T-cell reconstitution after alpha-beta-depleted transplantation in children. For TCRbeta, the library was prepared with unique molecular identifiers. MiXCR, run by TCRdb on the PCR reads, gives a single entry per CDR3 protein. The sample has 75,000 to 100,000 distinct CDR3 sequences, roughly 8.4% seen once. Sequences were derived from PBMCs from the stem cell graft donor, sampled from the stem cell graft. Every receptor here comes from a human donor who donated a stem cell graft to a child with congenital amegakaryocytic thrombocytopenia.

The V call is TRBV6-5, the J call TRBJ2-3; 7 positions agree with TRBD2. The trim removed 4 bases at V and 0 bases at J, leaving 13 bases unmatched. The CDR3 is made up of 18 amino acids. Per germline, CDR1 MNHEY and CDR2 SVGAGI. The chain's CDR3 is CASSSEHYYGGSTDTQYF. CDR3 nucleotides: TGTGCCAGCAGTTCTGAACACTACTACGGGGGGAGCACAGATACGCAGTATTTT.

This clonotype was seen many times. The chain employs TRBV29-1 and TRBJ1-1; D possibly corresponds to TRBD1 (5 bases). CDR3 length: 14 amino acids. Trimming removed 2 bases from V and 3 bases from J, with 13 bases in between. The germline V gene has CDR1 SQVTM and CDR2 ANQGSEA. CDR3 in DNA: TGCAGCGTTGAAAAGAACTGGGGGGACACTGAAGCTTTCTTT. Translation gives CSVEKNWGDTEAFF.

DNA for the CDR3: TGTGCCAGCAGCTCTAACGCCGGGACTCCATATGGCTACACCTTC. Its translation is CASSSNAGTPYGYTF. The J gene is TRBJ1-2, the V gene TRBV7-3, with a tentative D call TRBD1 (5 bases). Trimming cost V 4 bases and J 5 bases, with 17 bases left between them. Germline CDR1 is SGHTA and CDR2 is FQGTGA. This CDR3 comprises 15 residues.

This clonotype was detected many times. The rearrangement uses TRBV6-2 or TRBV6-3 and TRBJ1-1, with D maybe TRBD1 (6 bases). The V and J ends lost 6 bases and 4 bases respectively, with 15 bases between them. CDR1 and CDR2 from the germline V gene are MNHEY and SVGEGT. This CDR3 has 14 residues. CDR3: CASSLVGAVTEAFF. CDR3 DNA sequence: TGTGCCAGCAGCCTCGTGGGGGCGGTCACTGAAGCTTTCTTT.

This clonotype was seen many times. This chain joins TRBV12-3 or TRBV12-4 and TRBJ2-5; the match to TRBD2 covers 8 bases. The CDR3 contains 13 residues. V gave up 6 bases and J gave up 3 bases; unmatched junction bases: 3. This chain's CDR3 is CASRRAGEETQYF. The CDR3 DNA follows: TGTGCCAGCAGGCGAGCGGGGGAAGAGACCCAGTACTTC.

In its sample, this clonotype was seen many times. The chain joins TRBV3-1 to TRBJ1-1, with D hard to call. V was trimmed by 0 bases and J by 11 bases, leaving 10 bases between them. CDR3 length equals 12 residues. Germline CDR1 and CDR2: LGHDT and YNNKEL (reference sequence). The CDR3 DNA is TGTGCCAGCAGCCAAGAAGGCGTTAGGGCTTTCTTT. Amino acid sequence: CASSQEGVRAFF. Full variable domain (rest looked up from reference TRBV3-1 and TRBJ1-1): DTAVSQTPKYLVTQMGNDKSIKCEQNLGHDTMYWYKQDSKKFLKIMFSYNNKELIINETVPNRFSPKSPDKAHLNLHINSLELGDSAVYFCASSQEGVRAFFGQGTRLTVV.

This clonotype was detected many times. This rearrangement joins TRBV5-1 to TRBJ1-6; D uncertain. The CDR3 length is 12 residues. V lost 7 bases to trimming and J lost 7 bases, with 9 bases between them. Looked up from germline, CDR1 is SGHRS and CDR2 is YFSETQ. CDR3 sequence: CASAETNSPLHF. DNA for the CDR3: TGCGCCAGCGCAGAAACAAATTCACCCCTCCACTTT.

This clonotype has a count of ten or more. CDR3 sequence: CASSYGGSKETQYF. CDR3 nucleotide sequence: TGTGCCAGCAGTTACGGGGGGAGCAAAGAGACCCAGTACTTC. The rearrangement joins TRBV6-5 to TRBJ2-5, with D perhaps matching TRBD2 (6 bases). This CDR3 region has 14 residues. V was shortened by 2 bases and J by 3 bases, with 10 bases between the two germline ends. Germline loops: CDR1 MNHEY, CDR2 SVGAGI.

This clonotype came up many times. The chain links TRBV5-1 to TRBJ2-3, with TRBD1 matching over 7 bases. This CDR3 comprises 15 residues. V shed 4 bases, J shed 0 bases, and the junction held 5 bases outside the gene matches. The V gene's germline CDR1 is SGHRS and CDR2 YFSETQ. CDR3 region: CASSQWDSSTDTQYF. CDR3 sequence (DNA): TGCGCCAGCAGCCAATGGGACAGCAGCACAGATACGCAGTATTTT.

This clonotype occurred many times. The chain links TRBV5-5 to TRBJ1-4, with no clear D. Trimming shortened V by 4 bases and J by 0 bases, and 4 bases separated the two germline ends. This CDR3 is 13 amino acids long. The germline V gene has CDR1 SGHKS and CDR2 YYEKEE (reference sequence). As DNA, the CDR3 is TGTGCCAGCAGCCAAACAACTAATGAAAAACTGTTTTTT. It specifies CASSQTTNEKLFF.

There are many counts of this clonotype. The V call is TRBV7-2, the J call TRBJ2-2; D might be TRBD1 (6 bases). V lost 5 bases to trimming and J lost 1 base, with 11 bases between them. The germline V gene encodes CDR1 SGHTA and CDR2 FQGNSA. The CDR3 loop spans 15 amino acids. This CDR3 reads CASSRTVMNTGELFF. DNA for the CDR3: TGTGCCAGCAGCCGGACAGTCATGAACACCGGGGAGCTGTTTTTT.

The table lists this clonotype with many counts. This chain links TRBV18 with TRBJ1-5, with 10 bases fitting TRBD1. The CDR3 loop spans 16 amino acids. CDR1 is KGHSH and CDR2 is LQKENI in the germline V gene. Trimming cost V 4 bases and J 2 bases; bases outside gene matches: 5. Written as DNA, the CDR3 is TGTGCCAGCTCACAGACAGGGGGCGCGGGCAATCAGCCCCAGCATTTT. It encodes CASSQTGGAGNQPQHF.

As regards this clonotype: One base away lies a much larger clone, so this may be a sequencing read error. The chain uses TRBV5-1 and TRBJ2-2; D ambiguous. The germline CDR1 and CDR2 sequences are SGHRS and YFSETQ. The CDR3 covers 15 residues. DNA for the CDR3: TGCGCCGGCAGCGCTTCCAGTTTGAGCTTCGGGGAGCTGTTTTTT. Its protein is CAGSASSLSFGELFF.

This clonotype was seen ten or more times. The J gene is TRBJ1-5, the V gene TRBV6-5, with D unresolved. The germline CDR1 and CDR2 sequences are MNHEY and SVGAGI. This CDR3 spans 17 amino acids. The ends were cut back, 4 bases at V and 0 bases at J, with 16 bases in the middle. The CDR3 sequence is CASSSRSPLYSNQPQHF. CDR3 DNA: TGTGCCAGCAGTTCCCGTTCTCCGCTCTATAGCAATCAGCCCCAGCATTTT.

There are many counts of this clonotype. V usage is TRBV27 and J usage is TRBJ2-2; D assignment may be TRBD1 or TRBD2 (5 bases each). Germline V CDR1 and CDR2: MNHEY, SMNVEV (reference sequence). This CDR3 contains 14 residues. V lost 8 bases and J lost 4, with 14 bases in between. CDR3 sequence: CASQDWGSTGELFF. CDR3 coding DNA: TGTGCCAGCCAGGACTGGGGGTCCACCGGGGAGCTGTTTTTT.

This clonotype was recorded at least ten times. The chain uses TRBV20-1 and TRBJ2-7; D unclear. The CDR3 extends over 13 amino acids. V dropped 2 bases and J dropped 7 bases, with 15 bases sitting between them. In germline, CDR1 is DFQATT, CDR2 SNEGSKA (reference sequence). CDR3 protein: CSARPDPVSEQYF. CDR3 sequence (DNA): TGCAGTGCTAGACCCGACCCCGTCTCTGAGCAGTACTTC.

This clonotype appeared many times. V usage is TRBV6-1 and J usage is TRBJ1-5; maybe TRBD1 (5 bases). Trimming shortened V by 11 bases and J by 1 base, and 18 bases separated the two germline ends. The CDR3 loop spans 15 amino acids. CDR1 MNHNS and CDR2 SASEGT come from the germline V gene. The CDR3 DNA sequence: TGTGCCGCCCGGGCTGCAGGGCCCAGCAATCAGCCCCAGCATTTT. As protein: CAARAAGPSNQPQHF.

Ten or more counts support this clonotype. V usage is TRBV6-5 and J usage is TRBJ2-3; D perhaps matches TRBD2 (5 bases). CDR3 length: 15 residues. The ends were cut back, 0 bases at V and 8 bases at J, with 15 bases in the middle. Germline V gives CDR1 MNHEY, CDR2 SVGAGI. The CDR3 here is CASSYSRLAVSTQYF. DNA for the CDR3: TGTGCCAGCAGTTACTCTCGGCTAGCAGTGAGTACGCAGTATTTT.

This clonotype was detected ten times or more. The chain employs TRBV28 and TRBJ1-1, with 8 bases identical to TRBD1. CDR3 size: 13 residues. The trim removed 11 bases at V and 11 bases at J, leaving 16 bases unmatched. Germline V gene lookup returns CDR1 MDHEN and CDR2 SYDVKM. CDR3 DNA: TGTGCCGGCCCCATTCGCCGACAGGGGCCGGCTTTCTTT. Residues: CAGPIRRQGPAFF.